Presented here are 12 T cell receptor beta chains from one specimen sequenced in a study of tumor-infiltrating lymphocytes in oesophageal squamous cell carcinoma. Using its own MiXCR run on the PCR reads, TCRdb lists one record per CDR3 protein. The sample carries fewer than 20,000 distinct CDR3 sequences, around 43% recorded once. The sample taken for sequencing was normal esophageal tissue next to the tumor. The receptor set was obtained from a male donor with esophageal squamous cell carcinoma.

Sample share makes this clonotype large. The chain combines TRBV7-6 with TRBJ2-1; no clear D gene. The CDR3 has 15 residues. CDR1 SGHVS and CDR2 FNYEAQ come from the germline V gene. Trimming shortened V by 0 bases and J by 7 bases, and 13 bases separated the two germline ends. CDR3 DNA sequence: TGTGCCAGCAGCTTAGCGCCAGGTAGCTATAATGAGCAGTTCTTC. It yields the protein CASSLAPGSYNEQFF.

Concerning this clonotype: The conserved final phenylalanine or tryptophan is absent from the CDR3, which likely points to a read error. The DNA is omitted, as the CDR3 cannot be located on it reliably, and the CDR3 follows TCRdb's listing. The chain carries TRBV6-2 or TRBV6-3 and TRBJ2-3; the D segment call TRBD1 is taken from the table without a DNA check. The CDR3 spans 17 residues, counting both ends. Looked up from germline, CDR1 is MNHEY and CDR2 is SVGEGT. The CDR3 is CASSSPSTGDTEAFFGQ.

This sequence joins TRBV4-1 and TRBJ2-1, with 9 bases matching TRBD2. CDR1 MGHRA and CDR2 YSYEKL come from the germline V gene. J was trimmed by 0 bases and V by 7 bases; bases with no gene match: 7. The CDR3 consists of 16 residues. CDR3: CASNLAGFNSYNEQFF. The CDR3 DNA is TGCGCCAGCAACCTAGCGGGATTTAACTCCTACAATGAGCAGTTCTTC.

Judged by abundance, this clonotype is medium-sized (0.01 to 0.1%). The chain carries TRBV7-6 and TRBJ2-3; D may be TRBD2 (5 bases). The germline gives CDR1 SGHVS, CDR2 FNYEAQ. V shed 1 base and J shed 1 base, with 12 bases lying between them. The CDR3 is 16 amino acids. The CDR3 loop reads CASSLEASIGTDTQYF. The CDR3 DNA reads as TGTGCCAGCAGCTTAGAGGCTAGCATTGGCACAGATACGCAGTATTTT.

The gene calls are TRBV9 and TRBJ2-2; TRBD2 aligns across 9 bases. CDR3 size: 16 residues. The V and J ends lost 0 bases and 4 bases, in that order; junction bases with no gene match: 4. Germline values: CDR1 SGDLS, CDR2 YYNGEE. The CDR3 coding sequence is TGTGCCAGCAGCGTAGTTGGTAGCGGGGGCACCGGGGAGCTGTTTTTT. Protein product: CASSVVGSGGTGELFF.

Turning to this clonotype: This likely comes from a read error, as the CDR3 has no conserved phenylalanine or tryptophan at its end. It is unclear where the CDR3 begins or ends on the DNA, so no DNA is shown, and the CDR3 is as TCRdb lists it. This chain connects TRBV7-9 to TRBJ2-3; the table calls TRBD2, which could not be checked here. The V gene's germline CDR1 is SEHNR and CDR2 FQNEAQ (reference sequence). Ends included, the CDR3 has 20 residues. The CDR3 is CASSLGWLAGGHRHEQFFGP.

As regards this clonotype: One end of the junction is discordant with germline, which a read error may explain. The genes are TRBV7-3 and TRBJ2-4; 9 nucleotides agree with TRBD1. Germline V gene data show CDR1 as SGHTA and CDR2 as FQGTGA. The CDR3 has 11 amino acids. DNA for the CDR3: TGTGCCAGCAGCTTAGGGGACAGGGTCCACTTC. Translated: CASSLGDRVHF.

Sample share makes this clonotype medium-sized (0.01 to 0.1%). This rearrangement joins TRBV7-8 to TRBJ2-5; 7 bases agree with TRBD1. Germline V gene lookup returns CDR1 SGHVS and CDR2 FQNEAQ. This CDR3 has 14 amino acids. V lost 3 bases, J lost 2 bases, and 3 bases stayed unmatched. The CDR3 region has the DNA TGTGCCAGCAGCTTCCGGACAGGTCAAGAGACCCAGTACTTC. Amino acid sequence: CASSFRTGQETQYF. The variable domain in full, with the rest retrieved from reference TRBV7-8 and TRBJ2-5, is GAGVSQSPRYKVAKRGQDVALRCDPISGHVSLFWYQQALGQGPEFLTYFQNEAQLDKSGLPSDRFFAERPEGSVSTLKIQRTQQEDSAVYLCASSFRTGQETQYFGPGTRLLVL.

Worth noting for this clonotype: A clone one base away is much larger, so this may be a read error. The chain combines TRBV28 with TRBJ2-5; 9 positions agree with TRBD2. The J call could be wrong; TRBJ2-1 is a better fit for the DNA end. This CDR3 comprises 17 residues. In germline, CDR1 is MDHEN, CDR2 SYDVKM. CDR3 coding DNA: TGTGCCAGCAGTTTAAGGCCGACTGCGGGAGGGCCCTACGAGCAGTTCTTC. It translates to CASSLRPTAGGPYEQFF.

The rearrangement joins TRBV18 to TRBJ2-2; D may be TRBD1 (5 bases). This CDR3 region has 15 residues. Between the trimmed V and J ends, which lost 5 bases and 4 bases, there was a span of 14 bases. Germline V gives CDR1 KGHSH, CDR2 LQKENI. CDR3 bases: TGTGCCAGCTCATTCCTACAGGATAGCACCGGGGAGCTGTTTTTT. This codes for CASSFLQDSTGELFF. Complete variable domain (other parts from reference TRBV18 and TRBJ2-2): NAGVMQNPRHLVRRRGQEARLRCSPMKGHSHVYWYRQLPEEGLKFMVYLQKENIIDESGMPKERFSAEFPKEGPSILRIQQVVRGDSAAYFCASSFLQDSTGELFFGEGSRLTVL.

This clonotype occurred many times. This rearrangement joins TRBV5-5 to TRBJ2-5; 8 bases match TRBD2. This CDR3 is 16 amino acids long. Germline V lookup: CDR1 SGHKS, CDR2 YYEKEE (reference sequence). V was clipped by 4 bases and J by 1 base; unmatched bases: 9. The CDR3 spells CASSRGGSGVQETQYF. The CDR3 bases are TGTGCCAGCAGCCGCGGGGGGAGCGGAGTCCAAGAGACCCAGTACTTC.

This chain uses TRBV7-2 with TRBJ2-1; 7 bases align to TRBD1. CDR1 is SGHTA, CDR2 FQGNSA, per germline. The CDR3 totals 14 residues. V dropped 7 bases and J dropped 1; count of bases not matched to a gene: 4. This CDR3 is CASTPGQSYNEQFF. The CDR3 DNA reads TGTGCCAGCACCCCGGGACAGTCCTACAATGAGCAGTTCTTC.